Listed below are T cell receptor beta chains from one sample, sequenced in a study of T cells in Graves' hyperthyroidism and ophthalmopathy. TCRdb re-derived calls from the multiplex PCR reads in MiXCR, one entry per CDR3 protein. The repertoire consists of 650,000 to 750,000 distinct CDR3 sequences, with 14% occurring once and the leading ten covering 10% to 13%. The sample consisted of blood. The receptors were sampled from a woman aged 18-30 years with Graves' hyperthyroidism. Each CDR3 is given with its conserved first and last residue. Each record gives: clone size, J gene, V gene, D gene, CDR3 DNA, CDR3 protein. The D gene is left open where the match is weak. The size of a clone is reported for some rows only, either as once, few or many, or as a class for expanded clones.

clone_size: NA
j_call: TRBJ2-5
v_call: TRBV7-2
d_call: TRBD2
cdr3_nt: TGTGCCGGCAGCTTAGACGGCGGGAGGGACCAAGAGACCCAGTACTTC
cdr3_aa: CAGSLDGGRDQETQYF

clone_size: NA
j_call: TRBJ2-7
v_call: TRBV10-2
d_call: TRBD2
cdr3_nt: TGCGCCAGCAGTGAGTTTCGACTAGCGGGAGAAACTGCGGCCTACGAGCAGTACTTC
cdr3_aa: CASSEFRLAGETAAYEQYF

clone_size: many
j_call: TRBJ2-1
v_call: TRBV11-2
d_call: TRBD2
cdr3_nt: TGTGCCAGCAGCTTAGACGGGACTAGCCACCGAGGGGATCTCTACAATGAGCAGTTCTTC
cdr3_aa: CASSLDGTSHRGDLYNEQFF

clone_size: once
j_call: TRBJ2-1
v_call: TRBV4-2
d_call: TRBD2
cdr3_nt: TGTGCCAGCAGCCAAGATGTCGGGAGGTCCTACAATGAGCAGTTCTTC
cdr3_aa: CASSQDVGRSYNEQFF

clone_size: many
j_call: TRBJ1-1
v_call: TRBV30
d_call: NA
cdr3_nt: TGTGCCTGGAGTGTAGCTCCCACTGAAGCTTTCTTT
cdr3_aa: CAWSVAPTEAFF

clone_size: many
j_call: TRBJ2-1
v_call: TRBV4-3
d_call: NA
cdr3_nt: TGCGCCAGCAGCTATTCATCGGGAGTAGGTCCCTACAATGAGCAGTTCTTC
cdr3_aa: CASSYSSGVGPYNEQFF

clone_size: NA
j_call: TRBJ1-5
v_call: TRBV10-3
d_call: TRBD1
cdr3_nt: TGTGCCGCCAATCAGGAACCAGGGGGCGTCCATCAGCCCCAGCATTTT
cdr3_aa: CAANQEPGGVHQPQHF

clone_size: NA
j_call: TRBJ1-1
v_call: TRBV18
d_call: NA
cdr3_nt: TGTGCCAGCTCACCGCCGGGGGCTTACACTGAAGCTTTCTTT
cdr3_aa: CASSPPGAYTEAFF

clone_size: many
j_call: TRBJ2-7
v_call: TRBV6-1
d_call: NA
cdr3_nt: TGTGCCAGCAGTCAAACAGCGGCAGGGTCCTACGAGCAGTACTTC
cdr3_aa: CASSQTAAGSYEQYF

clone_size: NA
j_call: TRBJ2-1
v_call: TRBV11-2
d_call: TRBD2
cdr3_nt: TGTGCCAGCAGCCCGACTAGCGGGAGGGCCAGCAATGAGCAGTTCTTC
cdr3_aa: CASSPTSGRASNEQFF

clone_size: many
j_call: TRBJ2-7
v_call: TRBV6-1
d_call: TRBD2
cdr3_nt: TGTGCCAGCAGTGAAGCGACTGGGGACTACTACGAGCAGTACTTC
cdr3_aa: CASSEATGDYYEQYF

clone_size: many
j_call: TRBJ2-2
v_call: TRBV6-5
d_call: NA
cdr3_nt: TGTGCCAGCAGTTACTCGAGAGACAGTTACACCGGGGAGCTGTTTTTT
cdr3_aa: CASSYSRDSYTGELFF

clone_size: few
j_call: TRBJ1-1
v_call: TRBV9
d_call: NA
cdr3_nt: TGTGCCAGCAGCGTAGCGCCAGGGCTGGGCACTGAAGCTTTCTTT
cdr3_aa: CASSVAPGLGTEAFF

clone_size: NA
j_call: TRBJ1-1
v_call: TRBV6-1
d_call: NA
cdr3_nt: TGTGCCAGCAGTTTTACAGGGCTTGAAGCTTTCTTT
cdr3_aa: CASSFTGLEAFF

clone_size: many
j_call: TRBJ1-2
v_call: TRBV2
d_call: TRBD1
cdr3_nt: TGTGCCAGCAGTGTGAGGGACAGGGGATCCTATGGCTACACCTTC
cdr3_aa: CASSVRDRGSYGYTF

clone_size: few
j_call: TRBJ2-7
v_call: TRBV29-1
d_call: NA
cdr3_nt: TGCAGCGTTGAAGTCCTGAGCGGACCCTACGAGCAGTACTTC
cdr3_aa: CSVEVLSGPYEQYF

clone_size: NA
j_call: TRBJ2-3
v_call: TRBV20-1
d_call: NA
cdr3_nt: TGCAGGCTCGAGGAGGGCAGGCCCACAGATACGCAGTATTTT
cdr3_aa: CRLEEGRPTDTQYF

clone_size: many
j_call: TRBJ2-7
v_call: TRBV18
d_call: NA
cdr3_nt: TGTGCCAGCTCACCCCAGGGGCAGGGGTCCTACGAGCAGTACTTC
cdr3_aa: CASSPQGQGSYEQYF

clone_size: few
j_call: TRBJ2-1
v_call: TRBV7-9
d_call: NA
cdr3_nt: TGTGCCAGCAGCTTAGGAGTCCCTAGCCCTGGGCAGTTCTTC
cdr3_aa: CASSLGVPSPGQFF

clone_size: NA
j_call: TRBJ2-1
v_call: TRBV29-1
d_call: TRBD1
cdr3_nt: TGCAGCGTTGGGACAGGGGGCCGGTTCAATGAGCAGTTCTTC
cdr3_aa: CSVGTGGRFNEQFF

clone_size: NA
j_call: TRBJ1-1
v_call: TRBV15
d_call: NA
cdr3_nt: TGTGCCACCAGCAGTATCCCTTTCTTTCGGGACGACACTGAAGCTTTCTTT
cdr3_aa: CATSSIPFFRDDTEAFF

clone_size: NA
j_call: TRBJ2-1
v_call: TRBV2
d_call: NA
cdr3_nt: TGTGCCAGCAGTGGGACCATAACCCCGTTCTTC
cdr3_aa: CASSGTITPFF

clone_size: once
j_call: TRBJ2-1
v_call: TRBV5-1
d_call: TRBD2
cdr3_nt: TGCGCCAGCGCCCTGGCGACTAGCGGGAGCGGTGAGCAGTTCTTC
cdr3_aa: CASALATSGSGEQFF

clone_size: few
j_call: TRBJ2-1
v_call: TRBV2
d_call: TRBD1
cdr3_nt: TGTGCCAGCAGACCTCAGGCCAATACAGGGGGCAAGTTCTTC
cdr3_aa: CASRPQANTGGKFF

clone_size: many
j_call: TRBJ2-3
v_call: TRBV11-3
d_call: NA
cdr3_nt: TGTGCCAGCATAACCGCGACCACAGATACGCAGTATTTT
cdr3_aa: CASITATTDTQYF

clone_size: few
j_call: TRBJ1-2
v_call: TRBV7-9
d_call: TRBD1
cdr3_nt: TGTGCCAGCAGCCATAATTTAAGACGAATAGGACAGGGATATGGCTACACCTTC
cdr3_aa: CASSHNLRRIGQGYGYTF

clone_size: many
j_call: TRBJ2-5
v_call: TRBV7-9
d_call: NA
cdr3_nt: TGTGCCAGCAGCCCAGGCCGCAGGGCCTTCCAAGAGACCCAGTACTTC
cdr3_aa: CASSPGRRAFQETQYF

clone_size: NA
j_call: TRBJ1-1
v_call: TRBV19
d_call: NA
cdr3_nt: TGTGCCAGTAGACCCGCAGATTCCACTGAAGCTTTCTTT
cdr3_aa: CASRPADSTEAFF

clone_size: many
j_call: TRBJ1-5
v_call: TRBV6-2/TRBV6-3
d_call: NA
cdr3_nt: TGTGCCAGCAGTCTCGGGACAAGCCATCAGCCCCAGCATTTT
cdr3_aa: CASSLGTSHQPQHF

clone_size: many
j_call: TRBJ1-1
v_call: TRBV3-1
d_call: NA
cdr3_nt: TGTGCCAGCAGCCAAGGGCAAGGGATTAACACTGAAGCTTTCTTT
cdr3_aa: CASSQGQGINTEAFF

clone_size: once
j_call: TRBJ1-5
v_call: TRBV19
d_call: NA
cdr3_nt: TGTGCCAGTAGTATTCTGACGAGAAGCAATCAGCCCCAGCATTTT
cdr3_aa: CASSILTRSNQPQHF

clone_size: NA
j_call: TRBJ1-2
v_call: TRBV3-1
d_call: TRBD1
cdr3_nt: TGTGCCAGCAGCCAAGCCCCCGGGACAGGGAACTATGGCTACACCTTC
cdr3_aa: CASSQAPGTGNYGYTF

clone_size: few
j_call: TRBJ2-7
v_call: TRBV10-2
d_call: NA
cdr3_nt: TGCGCCAGCAGGGGGTTTGGACACGAGCCCTACGAGCAGTACTTC
cdr3_aa: CASRGFGHEPYEQYF

clone_size: many
j_call: TRBJ2-7
v_call: TRBV13
d_call: NA
cdr3_nt: TGTGCCACCCGAATTAGCGGATTCCCCTACGAGCAGTACTTC
cdr3_aa: CATRISGFPYEQYF

clone_size: NA
j_call: TRBJ1-1
v_call: TRBV11-2
d_call: NA
cdr3_nt: TGTGCCAGCAGCGTAGACCGGACTGAAGCTTTCTTT
cdr3_aa: CASSVDRTEAFF

clone_size: NA
j_call: TRBJ1-2
v_call: TRBV19
d_call: NA
cdr3_nt: TGTGCCAGTAGCACTCCACAGCTATATGGCTACACCTTC
cdr3_aa: CASSTPQLYGYTF

clone_size: NA
j_call: TRBJ2-7
v_call: TRBV6-1
d_call: TRBD1
cdr3_nt: TGTGCCAGCAGTCATCGGGGACAGCTCGAGCAGTACTTC
cdr3_aa: CASSHRGQLEQYF

clone_size: NA
j_call: TRBJ1-2
v_call: TRBV19
d_call: NA
cdr3_nt: TGTGCCAGTAGCCGCCGAGAGAGTAACCATGGCTACACCTTC
cdr3_aa: CASSRRESNHGYTF

clone_size: NA
j_call: TRBJ2-3
v_call: TRBV10-1
d_call: NA
cdr3_nt: TGCGCCAGCAGTGAGTCGTGGGAGGGGGGCACAGATACGCAGTATTTT
cdr3_aa: CASSESWEGGTDTQYF

clone_size: many
j_call: TRBJ2-3
v_call: TRBV12-3/TRBV12-4
d_call: NA
cdr3_nt: TGTGCCAGCAGTTTGTTCAGCGGAGATACGCAGTATTTT
cdr3_aa: CASSLFSGDTQYF

clone_size: many
j_call: TRBJ1-2
v_call: TRBV30
d_call: NA
cdr3_nt: TGTGCCTGGAGTCGGACCTATGGCTACACCTTC
cdr3_aa: CAWSRTYGYTF

clone_size: few
j_call: TRBJ2-2
v_call: TRBV4-1
d_call: NA
cdr3_nt: TGCGCCAGCAGCCAAGAGACGGGGTTACAGGGCGGGGAGCTGTTTTTT
cdr3_aa: CASSQETGLQGGELFF

clone_size: NA
j_call: TRBJ2-2
v_call: TRBV5-5
d_call: NA
cdr3_nt: TGTGCCAGCAGTTCTTTCGGGTATACGAACACCGGGGAGCTGTTTTTT
cdr3_aa: CASSSFGYTNTGELFF

clone_size: few
j_call: TRBJ2-1
v_call: TRBV6-2/TRBV6-3
d_call: NA
cdr3_nt: TGTGCCAGCAGTTACGCGATCAGCGGATCGTTTCCGGACAATGAGCAGTTCTTC
cdr3_aa: CASSYAISGSFPDNEQFF

clone_size: few
j_call: TRBJ1-2
v_call: TRBV9
d_call: TRBD1
cdr3_nt: TGTGCCAGCAGCGCCCCGGGACAGGGCGACTATGGCTACACCTTC
cdr3_aa: CASSAPGQGDYGYTF

clone_size: NA
j_call: TRBJ2-4
v_call: TRBV3-1
d_call: TRBD2
cdr3_nt: TGTGCCAGCAGCCACAAAGCGGGAGGGCCCGGCAAAAACATTCAGTACTTC
cdr3_aa: CASSHKAGGPGKNIQYF

clone_size: NA
j_call: TRBJ2-1
v_call: TRBV7-3
d_call: TRBD2
cdr3_nt: TGTGCCAGCAGCTTATCGGGACTAGTATTGTTGAGGGTGGCCAATGAGCAGTTCTTC
cdr3_aa: CASSLSGLVLLRVANEQFF

clone_size: few
j_call: TRBJ1-2
v_call: TRBV6-1
d_call: TRBD1
cdr3_nt: TGTGCCAGCAGCCGGACAGGGGATATCTATGGCTACACCTTC
cdr3_aa: CASSRTGDIYGYTF

clone_size: many
j_call: TRBJ1-1
v_call: TRBV5-1
d_call: NA
cdr3_nt: TGCGCCAGCAGCCCTATGGGATTTTCGAACACTGAAGCTTTCTTT
cdr3_aa: CASSPMGFSNTEAFF

clone_size: many
j_call: TRBJ2-7
v_call: TRBV3-1
d_call: TRBD2
cdr3_nt: TGTGCCAGCAGCCAAGTAGCGGGACCCGTCGAGCAGTACTTC
cdr3_aa: CASSQVAGPVEQYF

clone_size: few
j_call: TRBJ2-7
v_call: TRBV4-1
d_call: NA
cdr3_nt: TGCGCCAGCAGCCAATTTCTCCAGGGCACCTACGAGCAGTACTTC
cdr3_aa: CASSQFLQGTYEQYF

clone_size: many
j_call: TRBJ1-1
v_call: TRBV28
d_call: NA
cdr3_nt: TGTGCCAGTACGCCTAGGGGGACGAACACTGAAGCTTTCTTT
cdr3_aa: CASTPRGTNTEAFF

clone_size: few
j_call: TRBJ2-1
v_call: TRBV6-2/TRBV6-3
d_call: TRBD1
cdr3_nt: TGTGCCAGCAGTTACCCGGACAGGGTACAGTTCTTC
cdr3_aa: CASSYPDRVQFF

clone_size: many
j_call: TRBJ2-7
v_call: TRBV6-2/TRBV6-3
d_call: TRBD2
cdr3_nt: TGTGCCAGCAGTCAGACTAGCGGGAGTGGCTACGAGCAGTACTTC
cdr3_aa: CASSQTSGSGYEQYF

clone_size: few
j_call: TRBJ2-3
v_call: TRBV5-1
d_call: NA
cdr3_nt: TGCGCCAGCAGCTCCAGGGTTAGCACAGATACGCAGTATTTT
cdr3_aa: CASSSRVSTDTQYF

clone_size: many
j_call: TRBJ1-6
v_call: TRBV15
d_call: TRBD1
cdr3_nt: TGTGCCACCAGCAGAAAGACAGGGGATAATTCACCCCTCCACTTT
cdr3_aa: CATSRKTGDNSPLHF

clone_size: few
j_call: TRBJ2-1
v_call: TRBV7-2
d_call: NA
cdr3_nt: TGTGCCAGCAGCTTCTTAGCGACCAACTCCTACAATGAGCAGTTCTTC
cdr3_aa: CASSFLATNSYNEQFF

clone_size: NA
j_call: TRBJ2-7
v_call: TRBV2
d_call: TRBD2
cdr3_nt: TGTGCCAGCAAGAGGCCAGGCCTAGCGGGCCACGAGCAGTACTTC
cdr3_aa: CASKRPGLAGHEQYF